This T cell receptor beta chain was captured by sequencing in a study of naive and memory T cell subsets. General study findings and limits: Clonotypes are single alpha or beta chains, not paired receptors. Especially in CD8 cells, naive repertoires contained a few larger clonotypes, possibly CD45RA-re-expressing memory cells.

The beta constant-region primer was an equimolar mix of two oligonucleotides covering TRBC1 and TRBC2. The ligated cDNA underwent four PCR rounds using SP2 and nested alpha and beta constant-region primers. TCRdb called the UMI-ligation and nested PCR reads again in MiXCR, with one record for every CDR3 protein. The sample has approximately 150,000 distinct CDR3 sequences, approximately 18% seen once; the top ten hold around 0.63%. V was cut by 2 bases and J by 7 bases, with 11 bases left in between. The CDR3 consists of 14 residues. The germline CDR1 and CDR2 sequences are MNHEY and SMNVEV (reference sequence). This clonotype was detected only a few times. Antigen: not known.

Sequenced sample: naive CD8+ T cells from blood. The TCR comes from a human donor in good health. This rearrangement joins TRBV27 to TRBJ1-4; maybe TRBD1 (5 bases). Here the CDR3 reads CASSLDGGGEKLFF. The CDR3 region has the DNA TGTGCCAGCAGTTTAGACGGGGGTGGTGAAAAACTGTTTTTT.